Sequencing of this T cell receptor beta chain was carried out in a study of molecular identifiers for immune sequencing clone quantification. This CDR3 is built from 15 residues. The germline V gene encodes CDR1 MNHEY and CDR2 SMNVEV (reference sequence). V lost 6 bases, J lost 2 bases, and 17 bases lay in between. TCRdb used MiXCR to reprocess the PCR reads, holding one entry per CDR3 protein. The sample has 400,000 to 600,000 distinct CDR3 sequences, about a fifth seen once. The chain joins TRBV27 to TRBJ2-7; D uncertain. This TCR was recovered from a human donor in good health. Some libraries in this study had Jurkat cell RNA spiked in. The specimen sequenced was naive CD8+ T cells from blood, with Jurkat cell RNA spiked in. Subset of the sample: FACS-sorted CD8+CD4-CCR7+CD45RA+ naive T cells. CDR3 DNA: TGTGCCAGCAGGGCACTGGCGAGGACCACCTACGAGCAGTACTTC. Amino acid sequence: CASRALARTTYEQYF.